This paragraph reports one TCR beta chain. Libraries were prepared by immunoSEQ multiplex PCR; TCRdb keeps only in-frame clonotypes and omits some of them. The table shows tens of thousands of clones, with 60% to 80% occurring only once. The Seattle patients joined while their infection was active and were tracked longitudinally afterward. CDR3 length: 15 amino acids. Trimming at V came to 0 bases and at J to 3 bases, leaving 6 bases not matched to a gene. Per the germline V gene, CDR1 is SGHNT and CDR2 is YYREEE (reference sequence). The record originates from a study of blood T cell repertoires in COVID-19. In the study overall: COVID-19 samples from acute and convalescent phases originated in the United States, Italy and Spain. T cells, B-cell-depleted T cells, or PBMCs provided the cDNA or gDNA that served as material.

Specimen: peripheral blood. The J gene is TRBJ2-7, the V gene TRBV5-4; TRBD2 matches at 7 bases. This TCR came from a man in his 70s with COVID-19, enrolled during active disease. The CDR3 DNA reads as TGTGCCAGCAGCTTGGCAGGCGGGAGTGGCTACGAGCAGTACTTC. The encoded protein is CASSLAGGSGYEQYF. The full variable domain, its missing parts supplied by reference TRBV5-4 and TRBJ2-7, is ETGVTQSPTHLIKTRGQQVTLRCSSQSGHNTVSWYQQALGQGPQFIFQYYREEENGRGNFPPRFSGLQFPNYSSELNVNALELDDSALYLCASSLAGGSGYEQYFGPGTRLTVT.